Listed below are T cell receptor beta chains from one sample, sequenced in a study of blood T cell repertoires in COVID-19. The assay was immunoSEQ multiplex PCR, and TCRdb's table has in-frame clones only and misses some. The sample shows 200,000 to 250,000 clones, around 83% of them seen only once. The sample comprised PBMCs or T cells enriched from blood (not recorded which). These receptors came from a woman aged 35 to 49 who had recovered from COVID-19. Both conserved end residues are part of each CDR3. Each record gives: V gene, D gene, clone size, J gene, CDR3 DNA, CDR3 protein. D genes are given only for firm matches. Clone size is stated in some rows and not others, as once, few, many or a class when expanded.

TRBV5-1	.	.	TRBJ2-2	TGCGCCAGCAGCTTGGGCACGCCGGCCGGGGAGCTGTTTTTT	CASSLGTPAGELFF
TRBV12-3/TRBV12-4	TRBD1	.	TRBJ1-4	TGTGCCAGCAGTGACAGGGGGGATGAAAAACTGTTTTTT	CASSDRGDEKLFF
TRBV21-1	.	.	TRBJ1-1	TGTGCCAGCAGCTCTCCCCGGCGGTTCACTGAAGCTTTCTTT	CASSSPRRFTEAFF
TRBV18	.	.	TRBJ1-1	TGTGCCAGCTCACCAAGTCGGGGAAGGGACACTGAAGCTTTCTTT	CASSPSRGRDTEAFF
TRBV24-1	TRBD2	few	TRBJ2-1	TGTGCCACCAGTGATTTCCAAACCGGGACTAGCGGGAGGGGTGAGCAGTTCTTC	CATSDFQTGTSGRGEQFF
TRBV25-1	.	.	TRBJ1-4	TGTGCCAGCAGTGAATACAGGCCAACTAATGAAAAACTGTTTTTT	CASSEYRPTNEKLFF
TRBV30	.	.	TRBJ1-2	TGTGCCTGGAGTGGGGACAAGGAGGGCTACACCTTC	CAWSGDKEGYTF
TRBV28	.	.	TRBJ1-4	TGTGCCAGCAGTTTTTTTTTCAGGGGTGGAGATGAAAAACTGTTTTTT	CASSFFFRGGDEKLFF
TRBV3-1/TRBV3-2	.	many	TRBJ1-5	TGTGCCAGCAGCCAATCAGGAACCAATCAGCCCCAGCATTTT	CASSQSGTNQPQHF
TRBV5-4	.	.	TRBJ2-3	TGTGCCAGCAGCTTGGAATACGGAGTCACAGATACGCAGTATTTT	CASSLEYGVTDTQYF
TRBV6-5	TRBD1	.	TRBJ1-2	TGTGCCAGCTCGACAGGGAACTATGGCTACACCTTC	CASSTGNYGYTF
TRBV18	TRBD1	few	TRBJ1-6	TGTGCCAGCTCACCCGGGACAGGGAGCTCCTATAATTCACCCCTCCACTTT	CASSPGTGSSYNSPLHF
TRBV9	TRBD2	once	TRBJ2-3	TGTGCCAGCAGCGTAGCTCTAGCGGGAAGTGGCACAGATACGCAGTATTTT	CASSVALAGSGTDTQYF
TRBV12-3/TRBV12-4	.	.	TRBJ2-5	TGTGCCAGCAGCCGCCTGGCCCAAGAGACCCAGTACTTC	CASSRLAQETQYF
TRBV27	TRBD2	.	TRBJ2-1	TGTGCCAGCAGTTATGTAGCGGGAGTGGGGAATGAGCAGTTCTTC	CASSYVAGVGNEQFF
TRBV6-5	.	.	TRBJ1-1	TGTGCCAGCACCCGGGGTCGGGACACTGAAGCTTTCTTT	CASTRGRDTEAFF
TRBV9	.	.	TRBJ1-3	TGTGCCAGCAGCGCAGTCTCTTCTGGAAACACCATATATTTT	CASSAVSSGNTIYF
TRBV2	.	.	TRBJ2-7	TGTGCCAGCAGTGAAACTAGTGAGCAGTACTTC	CASSETSEQYF
TRBV24-1	.	.	TRBJ2-5	TGTGCCACCAGTGATCTAGGCCAAGAGACCCAGTACTTC	CATSDLGQETQYF
TRBV18	.	.	TRBJ1-2	TGTGCCAGCTCACCCTCCGCTAACTATGGCTACACCTTC	CASSPSANYGYTF
TRBV24-1	TRBD1	.	TRBJ1-6	TGTGCCACCAGGATCAGGGGGCGAAATTCACCCCTCCACTTT	CATRIRGRNSPLHF
TRBV7-9	.	.	TRBJ1-2	TGTGCCAGCAGCTTAGTGGGGACAAGCGTAGGGCTCTCCACCTTC	CASSLVGTSVGLSTF
TRBV29-1	.	.	TRBJ1-4	TGCAGCGTTGGGGTAGGAGGTAATAATGAAAAACTGTTTTTT	CSVGVGGNNEKLFF
TRBV2	TRBD2	many	TRBJ2-1	TGTGCCAACCTTCTGGGACTAGCGGATACAAGCTCCTACAATGAGCAGTTCTTC	CANLLGLADTSSYNEQFF
TRBV7-9	TRBD1	.	TRBJ1-1	TGTGCCAGCAGAACGACAGGGACGAACACTGAAGCTTTCTTT	CASRTTGTNTEAFF
TRBV7-2	.	.	TRBJ2-1	TGTGCCAGCAGCCCGACAGGTTTTGAGCAGTTCTTC	CASSPTGFEQFF
TRBV27	.	.	TRBJ1-4	TGTGCCAGCAGAAAGGGAGTCAGTAATGAAAAACTGTTTTTT	CASRKGVSNEKLFF
TRBV7-8	.	.	TRBJ1-3	TGTGCCAGCAGCTCTTATAGACTGCGCCTACCCTCTGGAAACACCATATATTTT	CASSSYRLRLPSGNTIYF
TRBV9	.	few	TRBJ1-2	TGTGCCAGCAGCGTAGCTACGGGGGGGGCCTATGGCTACACCTTC	CASSVATGGAYGYTF
TRBV10-1	.	.	TRBJ2-3	TGCGCCAGCAGAGAGAGCGGCACAGATACGCAGTATTTT	CASRESGTDTQYF
TRBV27	TRBD1	.	TRBJ1-5	TGTGCCAGCAGTGACAGGGTTGGTCAGCCCCAGCATTTT	CASSDRVGQPQHF
TRBV5-1	TRBD2	.	TRBJ2-5	TGCGCCAGCAGCTTGGATACCGGGAGGGAAGAGACCCAGTACTTC	CASSLDTGREETQYF
TRBV11-3	TRBD2	.	TRBJ2-1	TGTGCCAGCAGCTCGGGTAGCGGGACGAACAATGAGCAGTTCTTC	CASSSGSGTNNEQFF
TRBV7-3	TRBD2	.	TRBJ2-1	TGTGCCAGCAGCTTATGGCTAGCGGGAACCAATGAGCAGTTCTTC	CASSLWLAGTNEQFF
TRBV28	.	.	TRBJ2-5	TGTGCCAGCAGTTTGGCGGGGCATGGTCAAGAGACCCAGTACTTC	CASSLAGHGQETQYF
TRBV3-1/TRBV3-2	.	.	TRBJ1-5	TGTGCCAGCAGCCTCCCAGGGGATCAGCCCCAGCATTTT	CASSLPGDQPQHF
TRBV5-1	TRBD1	.	TRBJ1-1	TGCGCCAGCAGCTTGGGGGACAGGGGTCTGGACACTGAAGCTTTCTTT	CASSLGDRGLDTEAFF
TRBV11-2	.	.	TRBJ2-1	TGTGCCAGCAGCTTAGATTGGGACATCTACAATGAGCAGTTCTTC	CASSLDWDIYNEQFF
TRBV6-2/TRBV6-3	TRBD1	few	TRBJ1-1	TGTGCCAGCAGCCGGCGGACAGGGGCGATGAACACTGAAGCTTTCTTT	CASSRRTGAMNTEAFF
TRBV29-1	.	.	TRBJ1-2	TGCAGCGTTGGCGGGGTTGACTACTATGGCTACACCTTC	CSVGGVDYYGYTF
TRBV14	TRBD2	once	TRBJ2-5	TGTGCCAGCAGACGAAGCGGGAGCAACCAAGAGACCCAGTACTTC	CASRRSGSNQETQYF
TRBV30	TRBD2	.	TRBJ2-3	TGTGCCTACCGCGGGGGTCGCACAGATACGCAGTATTTT	CAYRGGRTDTQYF
TRBV7-2	.	.	TRBJ2-1	TGTGCCAGCAGCCTACTTTGGTCCAGGATCTACAATGAGCAGTTCTTC	CASSLLWSRIYNEQFF
TRBV19	.	.	TRBJ2-3	TGTGCCAGTAGTGGGGGGTGGTTTGGAAGAAGCACAGATACGCAGTATTTT	CASSGGWFGRSTDTQYF
TRBV29-1	TRBD1	.	TRBJ1-1	TGCAGCTCCCTAGGGGGCAGGGGGAACACTGAAGCTTTCTTT	CSSLGGRGNTEAFF
TRBV18	TRBD1	.	TRBJ1-2	TGTGCCAGCTCCCGAAACCTGGACAGGGGTATGGGCTACACCTTC	CASSRNLDRGMGYTF
TRBV15	.	.	TRBJ1-3	TGTGCCACCAGCAGAGAGGTGGGCTTAGCCCAGGAGGACACCATATATTTT	CATSREVGLAQEDTIYF